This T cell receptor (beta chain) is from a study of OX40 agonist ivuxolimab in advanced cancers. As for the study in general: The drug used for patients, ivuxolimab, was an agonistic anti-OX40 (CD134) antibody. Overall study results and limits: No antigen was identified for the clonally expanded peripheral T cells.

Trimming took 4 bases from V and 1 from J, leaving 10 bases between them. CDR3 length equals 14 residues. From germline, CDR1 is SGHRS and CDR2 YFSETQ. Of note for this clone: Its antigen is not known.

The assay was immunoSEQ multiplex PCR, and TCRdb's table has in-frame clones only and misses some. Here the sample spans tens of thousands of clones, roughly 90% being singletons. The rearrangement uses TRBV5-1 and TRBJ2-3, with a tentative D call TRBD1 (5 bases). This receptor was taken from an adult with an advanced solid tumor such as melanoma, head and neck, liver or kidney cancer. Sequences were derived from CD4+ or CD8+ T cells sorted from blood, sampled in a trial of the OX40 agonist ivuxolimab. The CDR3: CASSATVGTDTQYF. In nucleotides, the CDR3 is TGCGCCAGCAGCGCGACAGTAGGCACAGATACGCAGTATTTT.